One and the same sample provided the 31 T cell receptor beta chains below, sequenced in a study of T cells in Graves' hyperthyroidism and ophthalmopathy. Researchers took RNA transcripts and amplified the TCR beta CDR3 regions from them. HTBI primers were used for first-round RT-PCR of the TCR CDR3. TCRdb reprocessed the multiplex PCR reads with MiXCR, giving one entry per CDR3 protein. The data show roughly 93,000 distinct CDR3 sequences, around 40% seen once. The sequencing input was peripheral blood or thyroid tissue (not recorded which). The receptors originated from a woman aged 25 to 39 with Graves' hyperthyroidism.

J is TRBJ1-2 and V is TRBV2; 9 bases match TRBD1. The CDR3 spans 15 residues. Trimming removed 5 bases from V and 4 bases from J; junction bases left unmatched: 8. Germline V gene data show CDR1 as SNHLY and CDR2 as FYNNEI. DNA for the CDR3: TGTGCCAGCAGTTATACAGGGGGCGAGGGCTATGGCTACACCTTC. Protein product: CASSYTGGEGYGYTF.

Comments on this clonotype: Given a much more abundant clone one base away, this may be a read error. The chain couples TRBV13 to TRBJ1-5; TRBD1 matches 7 bases. CDR1 and CDR2 from the germline V gene are PRHDT and FYEKMQ (reference sequence). This CDR3 contains 18 residues. J was trimmed by 3 bases and V by 5 bases; bases with no gene match: 16. The CDR3 loop reads CASSQGGGRGYNNQPQHF. Here the CDR3 DNA reads TGTGCCAGCAGCCAGGGGGGGGGTCGAGGTTATAACAATCAGCCCCAGCATTTT.

With respect to this clonotype: Germline is not matched at one junction end, which may reflect a read error. This chain connects TRBV5-1 to TRBJ2-7; 10 bases align to TRBD2. Germline V gene data show CDR1 as SGHRS and CDR2 as YFSETQ. CDR3 size: 19 residues. The CDR3 here is CASSLKRRTSGFRSFEQYF. The CDR3 nucleotides read TGCGCCAGCAGCTTGAAGCGTAGGACTAGCGGTTTTCGCTCCTTCGAGCAGTACTTC.

The rearrangement joins TRBV13 to TRBJ2-6, with D possibly being TRBD1 (5 bases). V was shortened by 4 bases and J by 2 bases, with 12 bases between the two germline ends. Looked up from germline, CDR1 is PRHDT and CDR2 is FYEKMQ (reference sequence). The CDR3 extends over 16 amino acids. CDR3 sequence (DNA): TGTGCCAGCAGCTCATCTCAGGGAACTGGGGCCAACGTCCTGACTTTC. Its translation: CASSSSQGTGANVLTF.

This clonotype was detected only a few times. V is TRBV6-6 and J is TRBJ1-5, with D perhaps matching TRBD1 (6 bases). CDR1 is MNHNY and CDR2 is SVGAGI in the germline V gene (reference sequence). The CDR3 has 18 amino acids. Trimming stripped 4 bases from V and 5 bases from J, with 24 bases between. The CDR3 DNA reads as TGTGCCAGCAGTTTATCGAGGAGGGGGTGGGCAGACGATCAGCCCCAGCATTTT. Translation gives CASSLSRRGWADDQPQHF.

The chain employs TRBV9 and TRBJ2-3; a possible D gene is TRBD1 (6 bases). Between the trimmed V and J ends, which lost 3 bases and 7 bases, there was a span of 21 bases. From germline, CDR1 is SGDLS and CDR2 YYNGEE. The CDR3 loop spans 16 amino acids. CDR3 nucleotides: TGTGCCAGCAGCGCCGAGGGGGTCGGTACTGGATATACGCAGTATTTT. Its translation is CASSAEGVGTGYTQYF. The complete variable domain, with remaining parts taken from reference TRBV9 and TRBJ2-3, reads DSGVTQTPKHLITATGQRVTLRCSPRSGDLSVYWYQQSLDQGLQFLIQYYNGEERAKGNILERFSAQQFPDLHSELNLSSLELGDSALYFCASSAEGVGTGYTQYFGPGTRLTVL.

This chain connects TRBV2 to TRBJ2-5, with TRBD2 matching over 10 bases. Germline trimming cut 3 bases from V and 1 base from J; bases unmatched to any gene: 2. CDR1 and CDR2 (germline): SNHLY, FYNNEI. The CDR3 spans 15 residues. CDR3 coding DNA: TGTGCCAGCAGTGACCCTAGCGGGGGCCAAGAGACCCAGTACTTC. It encodes CASSDPSGGQETQYF.

This clonotype was seen repeatedly, ten times or more. CDR3: CAIKVGQFQETQYF. The CDR3 bases are TGTGCCATCAAAGTGGGGCAGTTCCAAGAGACCCAGTACTTC. The chain is built from TRBV10-3 and TRBJ2-5, with a weak D call TRBD1 (5 bases). This CDR3 is 14 amino acids long. V was trimmed by 7 bases and J by 1 base, leaving 13 bases between them. CDR1 is ENHRY and CDR2 is SYGVKD in the germline V gene.

This clonotype appeared a few times. This chain uses TRBV7-2 with TRBJ2-7; D is ambiguous. The CDR3 runs 15 residues. Germline CDR1 SGHTA, CDR2 FQGNSA. V was shortened by 1 base and J by 0 bases, with 10 bases between the two germline ends. The CDR3 loop reads CASSLGFQPSYEQYF. For the CDR3, the DNA is TGTGCCAGCAGCTTAGGTTTTCAACCCTCCTACGAGCAGTACTTC.

The table lists this clonotype with many counts. The chain carries TRBV16 and TRBJ1-5, with 9 bases aligning to TRBD1. Germline V gene lookup returns CDR1 KGHSY and CDR2 FQNENV. This CDR3 comprises 16 residues. Unmatched junction bases numbered 10, after V lost 4 bases and J lost 6 bases. The CDR3 bases are TGTGCCAGCAGCCCCGGGGGACAGGGCGAGGGTCAGCCCCAGCATTTT. This translates into CASSPGGQGEGQPQHF.

This clonotype was observed many times. This sequence joins TRBV24-1 and TRBJ2-5, with D unclear. The CDR3 has 13 residues. Germline assignment: CDR1 KGHDR and CDR2 SFDVKD. Trimming removed 3 bases at V and 1 base at J, with 5 bases between. Here the CDR3 DNA reads TGTGCCACCAGTGATACGCTCCAAGAGACCCAGTACTTC. Protein product: CATSDTLQETQYF.

The chain employs TRBV15 and TRBJ2-3, with a tentative D call TRBD2 (6 bases). This CDR3 is 16 amino acids long. Germline CDR1 and CDR2: LNHNV and YYDKDF (reference sequence). Between the trimmed V and J ends, which lost 0 bases and 0 bases, there was a span of 10 bases. CDR3 DNA: TGTGCCACCAGCAGAGATCGGGACTCTAGCACAGATACGCAGTATTTT. Its protein is CATSRDRDSSTDTQYF.

With respect to this clonotype: The germline gene is not matched at one end of the junction; a read error may be the cause. This chain uses TRBV12-3 or TRBV12-4 with TRBJ2-7, with no clear D. The CDR3 is 12 residues long. The CDR3 region has the DNA TGTGCTAGCAGCCTAACTTCCTACGGGCAGTACTTC. Protein: CASSLTSYGQYF.

This clonotype was counted at least ten times. This chain links TRBV3-1 with TRBJ1-5, with D uncertain. There are 15 residues in the CDR3. Trimming cost V 1 base and J 5 bases, with 12 bases left between them. CDR1 and CDR2 from the germline V gene are LGHDT and YNNKEL (reference sequence). The CDR3 sequence: CASSQGSWRDQPQHF. The CDR3 nucleotides read TGTGCCAGCAGCCAAGGTTCGTGGCGGGATCAGCCCCAGCATTTT.

This clonotype was recorded at least ten times. This sequence joins TRBV15 and TRBJ1-6; 9 positions match TRBD1. CDR1 and CDR2 (germline): LNHNV, YYDKDF (reference sequence). Trimming took 8 bases from V and 7 from J; bases not matched to a gene: 3. This CDR3 is 13 amino acids long. DNA of the CDR3: TGTGCCACCCCGGGACAGGGCAATTCACCCCTCCACTTT. Its protein is CATPGQGNSPLHF. Variable domain in full (rest from reference TRBV15 and TRBJ1-6): DAMVIQNPRYQVTQFGKPVTLSCSQTLNHNVMYWYQQKSSQAPKLLFHYYDKDFNNEADTPDNFQSRRPNTSFCFLDIRSPGLGDTAMYLCATPGQGNSPLHFGNGTRLTVT.

At least ten counts were recorded for this clonotype. The chain recombines TRBV6-6 with TRBJ1-1, with D possibly TRBD1 on 6 matching bases. V was cut by 0 bases and J by 10 bases, with 21 bases left in between. Germline-derived CDR1 and CDR2 are MNHNY and SVGAGI (reference sequence). This CDR3 region has 16 residues. The CDR3 region has the DNA TGTGCCAGCAGTTACTCGGGGGCCAGTAACCAAAGGGGAGCTTTCTTT. It yields the protein CASSYSGASNQRGAFF.

By sample share, this clonotype is medium-sized (0.01 to 0.1%). The chain uses TRBV10-3 and TRBJ1-5; 8 bases are shared with TRBD1. Germline values: CDR1 ENHRY, CDR2 SYGVKD. The V gene end was trimmed by 5 bases and the J gene end by 7 bases; junction bases not matched to a gene: 4. This CDR3 spans 13 amino acids. CDR3 nucleotide sequence: TGTGCCATCAGTAAGGACAGGGTGCAGCCCCAGCATTTT. The encoded protein is CAISKDRVQPQHF.

Note on this clonotype: Possible read error: a much larger clone is one base away. This sequence joins TRBV7-9 and TRBJ2-3; D remains ambiguous. Germline V gives CDR1 SEHNR, CDR2 FQNEAQ (reference sequence). V was clipped by 5 bases and J by 4 bases, with 16 bases between them. This CDR3 spans 15 amino acids. CDR3: CASSPSPVSSDTQYF. In nucleotides, the CDR3 is TGTGCCAGCAGCCCTTCGCCCGTTTCCTCAGATACGCAGTATTTT.

This clonotype came up many times. The V call is TRBV9, the J call TRBJ2-3; D gene unclear. V was pared by 2 bases and J by 1 base, with 8 bases between. Germline assignment: CDR1 SGDLS and CDR2 YYNGEE. The CDR3 is made up of 14 amino acids. The CDR3 DNA is TGTGCCAGCAGCGTTGCGGATCGCACAGATACGCAGTATTTT. Residues: CASSVADRTDTQYF.

The chain joins TRBV5-1 to TRBJ1-4; 7 bases map to TRBD1. This CDR3 comprises 14 residues. Germline CDR1 reads SGHRS; CDR2 reads YFSETQ. The ends lost 5 bases at V and 7 bases at J; junction bases unmatched: 8. This CDR3 reads CASRQTGRTEKLFF. In DNA form, the CDR3 reads TGCGCCAGCAGGCAGACAGGGCGAACTGAAAAACTGTTTTTT.

This clonotype came up many times. J is TRBJ1-2 and V is TRBV6-5; TRBD1 agrees at 8 bases. Germline V gene data show CDR1 as MNHEY and CDR2 as SVGAGI. This CDR3 has 15 amino acids. J lost 3 bases, V lost 6 bases, and 9 bases had no gene match. This CDR3 is CASSPGTGLYYGYTF. The CDR3 bases are TGTGCCAGCAGCCCCGGGACAGGCCTATACTATGGCTACACCTTC.

This clonotype appeared many times. V usage is TRBV6-6 and J usage is TRBJ1-4; D remains unclear. Germline CDR1 is MNHNY and CDR2 is SVGAGI (reference sequence). This CDR3 has 13 amino acids. V was clipped by 2 bases and J by 6 bases, with 7 bases between them. The CDR3 here is CASSYGGDEKLFF. The CDR3 nucleotides are TGTGCCAGCAGTTACGGCGGGGATGAAAAACTGTTTTTT.

This clonotype came up many times. V gene TRBV5-1 combines with J gene TRBJ2-2, with TRBD2 identical over 11 bases. V lost 1 base, J lost 5 bases, and 4 bases stayed unmatched. The length of the CDR3 is 16 residues. The germline V gene has CDR1 SGHRS and CDR2 YFSETQ. The DNA for the CDR3 is TGCGCCAGCAGCTTGAGACTAGCGGGACGGACCGGGGAGCTGTTTTTT. This codes for CASSLRLAGRTGELFF.

V usage is TRBV15 and J usage is TRBJ1-5; 9 bases are shared with TRBD1. Trimming cost V 3 bases and J 7 bases; bases outside gene matches: 7. The CDR3 is 15 residues long. Germline CDR1 reads LNHNV; CDR2 reads YYDKDF (reference sequence). CDR3 sequence (DNA): TGTGCCACCAGCAGCCGGGACAGGGATAGACAGCCCCAGCATTTT. This sequence encodes CATSSRDRDRQPQHF.

In the case of this clonotype: It may be a read error: a sequence one base away is much more abundant. This chain links TRBV19 with TRBJ2-7; 13 bases agree with TRBD2. Losses at the gene ends were 9 bases for V and 5 bases for J; bases not matched to a gene: 19. Germline values: CDR1 LNHDA, CDR2 SQIVND (reference sequence). The CDR3 is 18 amino acids. This CDR3 is CASSHGLAGVTLVHEQYF. CDR3 bases: TGTGCCAGCAGTCACGGACTAGCGGGAGTTACTTTAGTCCACGAGCAGTACTTC.

Many counts were recorded for this clonotype. The V gene is TRBV28, the J gene TRBJ1-1; D is perhaps TRBD1 (6 bases). This CDR3 has 15 residues. CDR1 MDHEN and CDR2 SYDVKM come from the germline V gene. Deletions cut 5 bases from V and 1 base from J, with 14 bases between. The CDR3 coding sequence is TGTGCCAGCAGTCTGCCGGGACACAAGAACACTGAAGCTTTCTTT. Amino acid sequence: CASSLPGHKNTEAFF.

This clonotype showed up many times. The CDR3 does not close with the conserved phenylalanine or tryptophan, likely indicating a read error. The rearrangement uses TRBV5-1 and TRBJ1-1; no firm D call. This CDR3 is built from 16 residues. V was pared by 0 bases and J by 1 base, with 13 bases between. Germline V gene sequence: CDR1 SGHRS, CDR2 YFSETQ. The CDR3 DNA reads TGCGCCAGCAGCTTGGGGCCCCCTCGTCGGAACACTGAAGCTTTCTCT. It specifies CASSLGPPRRNTEAFS.

The table lists this clonotype with many counts. This chain uses TRBV5-6 with TRBJ2-3; D remains ambiguous. Trimming took off 2 bases at V and 2 bases at J, with 9 bases between the two ends. The CDR3 covers 14 residues. CDR1 and CDR2 (germline): SGHDT, YYEEEE. The CDR3 sequence is CASSLVGYTDTQYF. The CDR3 DNA is TGTGCCAGCAGCTTAGTGGGGTACACAGATACGCAGTATTTT.

This clonotype was seen many times. The chain is built from TRBV28 and TRBJ1-5; D is perhaps TRBD1 (5 bases). In germline, CDR1 is MDHEN, CDR2 SYDVKM. V lost 8 bases, J lost 4 bases, and 12 bases lay in between. The CDR3 covers 13 residues. The DNA for the CDR3 is TGTGCCAGCCGGGGGGATTATAATCAGCCCCAGCATTTT. Translation: CASRGDYNQPQHF.

The V call is TRBV10-1, the J call TRBJ2-7; 12 bases align to TRBD2. This CDR3 has 14 residues. The germline CDR1 and CDR2 sequences are WNHNN and SYGVQD (reference sequence). Trimming took 4 bases from V and 5 from J; bases not matched to a gene: 3. In DNA, the CDR3 is TGCGCCAGCAGTGCGACTAGCGGGAGCCACGAGCAGTACTTC. This translates into CASSATSGSHEQYF.

The genes are TRBV7-9 and TRBJ1-2; possible D gene TRBD1, 6 bases. Germline CDR1 is SEHNR and CDR2 is FQNEAQ (reference sequence). The CDR3 is 11 residues long. The V end was cut by 5 bases, the J end by 8 bases, with 9 bases between. The CDR3 DNA sequence: TGTGCCAGCAGCCAGGGGTACGGCTACACCTTC. Encoded protein: CASSQGYGYTF. The entire variable domain, with the rest obtained from reference TRBV7-9 and TRBJ1-2, is as follows: DTGVSQNPRHKITKRGQNVTFRCDPISEHNRLYWYRQTLGQGPEFLTYFQNEAQLEKSRLLSDRFSAERPKGSFSTLEIQRTEQGDSAMYLCASSQGYGYTFGSGTRLTVV.